This is a list of T cell receptor beta chains from one sample in a study of cytomegalovirus exposure and HLA in healthy donors. Assay: immunoSEQ multiplex PCR; the TCRdb copy retains only in-frame clones and omits some. Among 150,000 or so clones, about 84% were seen once, and the ten largest hold 5.6%. The sequenced sample consisted of PBMCs. The source of these receptors is a woman aged 40-49 years in good health and CMV-seropositive. Both conserved end residues are part of each CDR3. A D gene is named only where the DNA matches it firmly. Size is stated for part of the rows, as once, few or many counts, or as a class when the clone is expanded.

d_call clone_size j_call v_call cdr3_nt cdr3_aa
TRBD2 - TRBJ2-1 TRBV7-3 TGTGCCAGCAGCTTAGCGGGAGGGAACAATGAGCAGTTCTTC CASSLAGGNNEQFF
- once TRBJ2-7 TRBV25-1 TGTGCCAGCAGAGCGGAAAGCTCCTACGAGCAGTACTTC CASRAESSYEQYF
- - TRBJ2-1 TRBV19 TGTGCCAGTAGTCCCAACCGGGGGTACAAGGACAATGAGCAGTTCTTC CASSPNRGYKDNEQFF
- - TRBJ2-5 TRBV5-6 TGTGCCAGCAGCTTGGCCGGGTTACAAGAGACCCAGTACTTC CASSLAGLQETQYF
- - TRBJ2-7 TRBV11-2 TGTGCCAGCAGCACAGACAGGACCTCCTACGAGCAGTACTTC CASSTDRTSYEQYF
- - TRBJ1-2 TRBV27 TGTGCCAGCAAGCGGCCTCAAGGAGACTATGGCTACACCTTC CASKRPQGDYGYTF
TRBD1 - TRBJ2-1 TRBV30 TGTGCCTGGAGTGTAGCCCTGACAGGGACGGCTTACAATGAGCAGTTCTTC CAWSVALTGTAYNEQFF
TRBD1 - TRBJ2-7 TRBV18 TGTGCCAGCTCACCACCCGGACAGGGTAGCGAGCAGTACTTC CASSPPGQGSEQYF
TRBD2 - TRBJ2-7 TRBV14 TGTGCCAGCAGTCCGAGCGGGAGGTCGCAGTACTTC CASSPSGRSQYF
- - TRBJ2-2 TRBV27 TGTGCCAGCAGTTCATGGGGACAGAACACCGGGGAGCTGTTTTTT CASSSWGQNTGELFF